The TCR beta chain described here comes from a study of shared clonotypes between healthy human individuals. Across the whole study: The study drew on two women and a few men aged 18 to 49 as donors. Broader study findings: Against clonotypes common to all four donors, non-shared ones had lower generation probabilities.

As processed by the authors: Junction-only immunoSEQ data arrived without quality scores, meaning filtering differed. The data were produced by immunoSEQ multiplex PCR, yet TCRdb's version contains in-frame clones alone and is incomplete. V and J calls and clone size are given by that table; D and trimming were obtained from the DNA. The table includes more than 850,000 clones, about 84% detected once. Germline CDR1 reads SGHKS; CDR2 reads YYEKEE (reference sequence). The CDR3 has 13 amino acids. V lost 0 bases, J lost 2 bases, and 5 bases lay in between. This clone was seen more than once but under ten times. Its antigen is unknown.

The rearrangement joins TRBV5-5 to TRBJ1-2; D is unresolved. The sequenced sample was memory CD4+ T cells from PBMCs. As to subset: CD45RA-negative fraction. This TCR derives from a young man in good health. Some clones in this sample may be carry-over from other donors' samples. The CDR3 sequence is CASSLGRNYGYTF. The CDR3 region has the DNA TGTGCCAGCAGCTTGGGACGGAACTATGGCTACACCTTC.